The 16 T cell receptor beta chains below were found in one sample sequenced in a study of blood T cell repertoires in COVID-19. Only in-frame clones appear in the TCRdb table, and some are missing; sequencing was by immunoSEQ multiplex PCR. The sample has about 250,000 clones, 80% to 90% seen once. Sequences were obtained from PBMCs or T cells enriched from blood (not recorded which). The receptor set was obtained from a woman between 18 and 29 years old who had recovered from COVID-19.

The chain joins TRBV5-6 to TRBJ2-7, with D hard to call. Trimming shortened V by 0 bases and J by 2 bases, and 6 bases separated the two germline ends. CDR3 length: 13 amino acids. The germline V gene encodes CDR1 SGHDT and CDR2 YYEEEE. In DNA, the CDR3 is TGTGCCAGCAGCTTGGTCGGTACCTACGAGCAGTACTTC. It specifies CASSLVGTYEQYF.

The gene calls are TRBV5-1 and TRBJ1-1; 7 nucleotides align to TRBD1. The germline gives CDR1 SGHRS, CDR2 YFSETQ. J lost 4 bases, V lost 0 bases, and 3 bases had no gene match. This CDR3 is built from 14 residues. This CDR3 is CASSLGTGITEAFF. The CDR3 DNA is TGCGCCAGCAGCTTGGGGACAGGAATCACTGAAGCTTTCTTT.

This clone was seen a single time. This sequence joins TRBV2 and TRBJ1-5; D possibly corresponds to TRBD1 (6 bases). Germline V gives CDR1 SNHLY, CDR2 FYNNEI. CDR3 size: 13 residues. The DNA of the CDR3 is TGTGCAGGGAAGGGGGATAGCAATCAGCCCCAGCATTTT. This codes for CAGKGDSNQPQHF. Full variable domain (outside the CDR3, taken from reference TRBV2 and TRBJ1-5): EPEVTQTPSHQVTQMGQEVILRCVPISNHLYFYWYRQILGQKVEFLVSFYNNEISEKSEIFDDQFSVERPDGSNFTLKIRSTKLEDSAMYFCAGKGDSNQPQHFGDGTRLSIL.

This CDR3 is CASSPGTLRKEKLFF. The DNA of the CDR3 is TGTGCCAGCAGCCCAGGGACTTTAAGGAAGGAAAAACTGTTTTTT. This chain joins TRBV5-8 and TRBJ1-4; D is possibly TRBD1 (5 bases). The CDR3 runs to 15 residues. Germline CDR1 and CDR2: SGHTS and YDEGEE. Trimming removed 4 bases from V and 8 bases from J, with 18 bases in between.

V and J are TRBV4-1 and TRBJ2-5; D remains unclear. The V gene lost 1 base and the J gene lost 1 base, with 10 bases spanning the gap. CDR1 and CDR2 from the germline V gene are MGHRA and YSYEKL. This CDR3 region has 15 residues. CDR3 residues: CASSQVVAVQETQYF. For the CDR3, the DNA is TGCGCCAGCAGCCAAGTGGTTGCGGTCCAAGAGACCCAGTACTTC.

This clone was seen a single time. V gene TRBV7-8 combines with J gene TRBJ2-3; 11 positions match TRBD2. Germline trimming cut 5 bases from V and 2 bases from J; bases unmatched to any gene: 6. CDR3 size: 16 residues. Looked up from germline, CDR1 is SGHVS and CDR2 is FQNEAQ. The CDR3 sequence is CASSAYSGGVTDTQYF. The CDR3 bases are TGTGCCAGCAGCGCATATAGCGGGGGGGTCACAGATACGCAGTATTTT.

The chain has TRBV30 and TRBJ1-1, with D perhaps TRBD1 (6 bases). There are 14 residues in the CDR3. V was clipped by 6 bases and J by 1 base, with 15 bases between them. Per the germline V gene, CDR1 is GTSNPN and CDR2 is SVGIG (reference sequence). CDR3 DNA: TGTGCCTGCGAAAGGACAGCCCAGAACACTGAAGCTTTCTTT. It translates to CACERTAQNTEAFF.

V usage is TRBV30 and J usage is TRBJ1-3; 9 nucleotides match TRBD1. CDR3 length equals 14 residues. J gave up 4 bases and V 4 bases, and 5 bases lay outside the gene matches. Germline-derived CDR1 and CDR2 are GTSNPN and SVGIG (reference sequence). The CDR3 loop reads CAWTDRGLGNTIYF. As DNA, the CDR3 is TGTGCCTGGACGGACAGGGGACTCGGAAACACCATATATTTT.

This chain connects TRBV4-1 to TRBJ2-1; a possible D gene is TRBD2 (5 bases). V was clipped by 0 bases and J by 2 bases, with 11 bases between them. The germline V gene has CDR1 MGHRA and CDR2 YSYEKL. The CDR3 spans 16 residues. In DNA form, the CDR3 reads TGCGCCAGCAGCCAAGAATTCAGCGGAGCCTACAATGAGCAGTTCTTC. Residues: CASSQEFSGAYNEQFF.

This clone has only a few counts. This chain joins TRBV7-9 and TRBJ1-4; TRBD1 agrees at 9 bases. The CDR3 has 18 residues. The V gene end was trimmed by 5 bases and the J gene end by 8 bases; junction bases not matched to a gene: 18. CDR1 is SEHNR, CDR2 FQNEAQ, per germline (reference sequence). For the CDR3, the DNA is TGTGCCAGCAGCCGCGTAGGGACAGGGAATTTGCTGTACGAAAAACTGTTTTTT. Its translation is CASSRVGTGNLLYEKLFF. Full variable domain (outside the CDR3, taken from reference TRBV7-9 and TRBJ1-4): DTGVSQNPRHKITKRGQNVTFRCDPISEHNRLYWYRQTLGQGPEFLTYFQNEAQLEKSRLLSDRFSAERPKGSFSTLEIQRTEQGDSAMYLCASSRVGTGNLLYEKLFFGSGTQLSVL.

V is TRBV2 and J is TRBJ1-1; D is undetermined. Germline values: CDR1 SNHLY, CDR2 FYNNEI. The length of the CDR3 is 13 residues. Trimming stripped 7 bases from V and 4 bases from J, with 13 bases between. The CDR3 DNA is TGTGCCAGCACCGATAACTGGAGCACTGAAGCTTTCTTT. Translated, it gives CASTDNWSTEAFF.

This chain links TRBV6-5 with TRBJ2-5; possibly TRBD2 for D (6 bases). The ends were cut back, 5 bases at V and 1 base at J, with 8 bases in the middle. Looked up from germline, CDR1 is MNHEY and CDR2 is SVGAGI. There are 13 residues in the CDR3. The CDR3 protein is CASSRTIQETQYF. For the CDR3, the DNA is TGTGCCAGCAGTCGGACTATCCAAGAGACCCAGTACTTC.

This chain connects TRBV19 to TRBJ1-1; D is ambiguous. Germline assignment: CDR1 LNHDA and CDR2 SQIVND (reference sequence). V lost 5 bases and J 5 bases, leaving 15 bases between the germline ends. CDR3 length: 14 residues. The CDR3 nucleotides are TGTGCCAGTAGTCCAGGCCTGGGTGGGACTGAAGCTTTCTTT. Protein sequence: CASSPGLGGTEAFF.

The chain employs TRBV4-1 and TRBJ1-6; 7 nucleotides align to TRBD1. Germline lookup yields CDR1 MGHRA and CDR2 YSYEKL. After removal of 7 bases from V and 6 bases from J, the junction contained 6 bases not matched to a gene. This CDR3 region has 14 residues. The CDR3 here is CASTLSGGNSPLHF. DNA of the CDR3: TGCGCCAGCACCCTATCAGGGGGTAATTCACCCCTCCACTTT.

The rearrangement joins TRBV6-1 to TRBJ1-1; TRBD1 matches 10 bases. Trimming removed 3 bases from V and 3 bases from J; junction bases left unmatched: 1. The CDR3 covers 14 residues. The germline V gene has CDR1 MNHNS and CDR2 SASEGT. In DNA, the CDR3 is TGTGCCAGCAGTGAGGACAGGGGGGACACTGAAGCTTTCTTT. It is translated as CASSEDRGDTEAFF.

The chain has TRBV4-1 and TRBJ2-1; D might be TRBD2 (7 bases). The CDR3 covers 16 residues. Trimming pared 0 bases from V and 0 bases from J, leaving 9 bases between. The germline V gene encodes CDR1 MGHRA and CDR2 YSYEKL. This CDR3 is CASSQEGGDSYNEQFF. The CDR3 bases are TGCGCCAGCAGCCAAGAAGGGGGGGACTCCTACAATGAGCAGTTCTTC.